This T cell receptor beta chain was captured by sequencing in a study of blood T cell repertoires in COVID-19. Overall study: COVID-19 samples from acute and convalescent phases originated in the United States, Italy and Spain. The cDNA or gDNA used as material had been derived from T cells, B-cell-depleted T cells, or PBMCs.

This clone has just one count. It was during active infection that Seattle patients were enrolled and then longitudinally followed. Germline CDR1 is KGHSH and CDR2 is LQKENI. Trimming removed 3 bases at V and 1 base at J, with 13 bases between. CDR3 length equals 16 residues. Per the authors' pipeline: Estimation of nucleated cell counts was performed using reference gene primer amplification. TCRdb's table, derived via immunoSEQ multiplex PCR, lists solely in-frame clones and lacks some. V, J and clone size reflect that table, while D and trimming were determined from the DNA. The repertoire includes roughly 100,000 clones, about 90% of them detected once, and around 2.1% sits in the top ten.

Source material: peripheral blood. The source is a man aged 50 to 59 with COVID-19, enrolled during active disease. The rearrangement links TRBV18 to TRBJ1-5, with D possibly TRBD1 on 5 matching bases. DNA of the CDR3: TGTGCCAGCTCACCGGCGATGGGGCCAAGCAATCAGCCCCAGCATTTT. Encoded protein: CASSPAMGPSNQPQHF.